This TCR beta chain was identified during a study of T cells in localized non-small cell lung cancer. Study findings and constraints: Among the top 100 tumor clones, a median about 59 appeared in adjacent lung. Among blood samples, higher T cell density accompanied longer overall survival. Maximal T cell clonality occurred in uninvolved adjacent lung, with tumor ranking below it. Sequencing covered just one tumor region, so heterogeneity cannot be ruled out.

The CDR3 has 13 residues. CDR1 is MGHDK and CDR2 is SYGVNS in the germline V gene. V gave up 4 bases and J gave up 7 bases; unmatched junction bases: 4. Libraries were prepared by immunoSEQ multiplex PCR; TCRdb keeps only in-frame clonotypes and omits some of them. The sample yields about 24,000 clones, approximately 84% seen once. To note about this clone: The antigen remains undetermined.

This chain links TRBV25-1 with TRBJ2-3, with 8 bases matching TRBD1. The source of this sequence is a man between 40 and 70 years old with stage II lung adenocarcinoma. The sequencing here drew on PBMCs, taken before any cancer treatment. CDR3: CASSVTGGYTQYF. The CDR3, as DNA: TGTGCCAGCAGTGTTACAGGGGGGTATACGCAGTATTTT.